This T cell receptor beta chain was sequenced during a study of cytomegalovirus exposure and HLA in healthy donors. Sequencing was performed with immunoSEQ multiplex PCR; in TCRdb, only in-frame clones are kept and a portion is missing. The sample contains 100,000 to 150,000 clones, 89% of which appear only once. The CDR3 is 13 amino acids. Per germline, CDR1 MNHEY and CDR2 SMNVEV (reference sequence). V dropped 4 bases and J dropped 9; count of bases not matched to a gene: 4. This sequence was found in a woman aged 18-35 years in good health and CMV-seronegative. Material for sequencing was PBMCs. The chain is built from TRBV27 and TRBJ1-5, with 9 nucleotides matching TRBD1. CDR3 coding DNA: TGTGCCAGCAGTTCAAACAGGGGGCGGCCCCAGCATTTT. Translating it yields CASSSNRGRPQHF.